This T cell receptor beta chain was sequenced in a study of T cells in Graves' hyperthyroidism and ophthalmopathy. The CDR3 regions of TCR beta were amplified from RNA transcripts. The HTBI set primed first-round TCR CDR3 RT-PCR. TCRdb itself ran the multiplex PCR reads through MiXCR, one entry per CDR3 protein. The top ten hold around 35% of the sample, which has more than 300,000 distinct CDR3 sequences, about a sixth seen once. CDR3 length equals 15 residues. Germline V lookup: CDR1 SGHAT, CDR2 FQNNGV. Trimming at V came to 5 bases and at J to 6 bases, leaving 11 bases not matched to a gene. Patients having uncontrolled infection, another autoimmune disease, pregnancy or lactation were not included. This clonotype was seen repeatedly, ten times or more.

The chain links TRBV11-2 to TRBJ2-3; 7 nucleotides match TRBD2. The receptor's source is a woman aged 30 to 39 with Graves' hyperthyroidism that later progressed to Graves' ophthalmopathy. The sequencing sample was made of blood. The CDR3 region has the DNA TGTGCCAGCAGCCCATCCGCGAGCGGGGACGATACGCAGTATTTT. It translates to CASSPSASGDDTQYF.